This TCR beta chain was profiled in a study of blood T cell repertoires in COVID-19. Patients in Seattle were enrolled during active infection, then followed longitudinally. The CDR3 is made up of 15 amino acids. Germline V lookup: CDR1 SGHRS, CDR2 YFSETQ. The V end lost 5 bases, the J end lost 0 bases, and 11 bases lay between the germline ends. Original data processing: Reference gene primer amplification in the assay estimated nucleated cell counts. The assay was immunoSEQ multiplex PCR, and TCRdb's table has in-frame clones only and misses some. V, J and clone size reflect that table, while D and trimming were determined from the DNA. The sample has roughly 240,000 clones, more than 75% seen once; the top ten hold 5.5% to 6%.

What was sequenced was peripheral blood. The J gene is TRBJ1-4, the V gene TRBV5-1; a possible D gene is TRBD1 (5 bases). This TCR came from a woman older than 75 with COVID-19, enrolled during active disease. The CDR3 is CASRTDIATNEKLFF. The CDR3 DNA reads as TGCGCCAGCAGGACAGATATTGCAACTAATGAAAAACTGTTTTTT. The entire variable domain, with the rest obtained from reference TRBV5-1 and TRBJ1-4, is as follows: KAGVTQTPRYLIKTRGQQVTLSCSPISGHRSVSWYQQTPGQGLQFLFEYFSETQRNKGNFPGRFSGRQFSNSRSEMNVSTLELGDSALYLCASRTDIATNEKLFFGSGTQLSVL.